The 30 T cell receptor beta chains in this list originate from one sample, sequenced in a study of blood T cell repertoires in COVID-19. Some clones are missing from TCRdb's copy, which holds only in-frame ones; the method was immunoSEQ multiplex PCR. The repertoire has a few hundred thousand clones, around 84% of them found once; the top ten carry 2.5% to 3.5%. The sample comprised peripheral blood. The origin of the receptors is a human donor in a cohort sampled during active COVID-19.

The chain uses TRBV15 and TRBJ2-7; TRBD2 might be the D (6 bases). The CDR3 consists of 16 residues. V was shortened by 0 bases and J by 0 bases, with 12 bases between the two germline ends. Germline values: CDR1 LNHNV, CDR2 YYDKDF (reference sequence). CDR3 in amino acids: CATSRDSGRSSYEQYF. DNA of the CDR3: TGTGCCACCAGCAGAGATTCCGGGAGATCCTCCTACGAGCAGTACTTC.

This rearrangement joins TRBV12-3 or TRBV12-4 to TRBJ2-2; maybe TRBD2 (5 bases). CDR3 length equals 12 residues. V dropped 7 bases and J dropped 3 bases, with 6 bases sitting between them. CDR3 loop: CASMGDTGELFF. Here the CDR3 DNA reads TGTGCCAGCATGGGAGACACCGGGGAGCTGTTTTTT.

V and J are TRBV3-1 (or the pseudogene TRBV3-2) and TRBJ2-3; unclear D gene. Looked up from germline, CDR1 is LGHDT and CDR2 is YNNKEL (reference sequence). Deletions cut 3 bases from V and 6 bases from J, with 4 bases between. The CDR3 has 11 amino acids. The chain's CDR3 is CASSQRDTQYF. Written as DNA, the CDR3 is TGTGCCAGCAGCCAGCGGGATACGCAGTATTTT.

The V gene is TRBV11-1, the J gene TRBJ1-1; no firm D call. Trimming took 7 bases from V and 10 from J, leaving 16 bases between them. CDR1 is SGHAT, CDR2 FQDESV, per germline (reference sequence). The CDR3 extends over 12 amino acids. The CDR3 spells CASTILAGGAFF. The CDR3 region has the DNA TGTGCCAGCACCATCTTGGCCGGAGGAGCTTTCTTT.

This rearrangement joins TRBV5-4 to TRBJ2-1; 7 bases fit TRBD2. This CDR3 region has 15 residues. The V segment lost 0 bases and the J segment 6 bases; nucleotides outside the gene matches: 6. Germline-derived CDR1 and CDR2 are SGHNT and YYREEE (reference sequence). CDR3 sequence (DNA): TGTGCCAGCAGCTTGGGGGCTAGCGGACTCAATGAGCAGTTCTTC. Translating gives CASSLGASGLNEQFF. Full variable domain (remainder filled in from reference TRBV5-4 and TRBJ2-1): ETGVTQSPTHLIKTRGQQVTLRCSSQSGHNTVSWYQQALGQGPQFIFQYYREEENGRGNFPPRFSGLQFPNYSSELNVNALELDDSALYLCASSLGASGLNEQFFGPGTRLTVL.

This clone was seen just once. The chain uses TRBV6-5 and TRBJ2-3; 7 bases match TRBD2. Germline CDR1 MNHEY, CDR2 SVGAGI. The junction had 11 bases not matched to a gene; V was cut back by 4 bases and J by 7 bases. The CDR3 is 15 amino acids. The CDR3 nucleotides are TGTGCCAGCAGTTCCGGGGTAGCGGGCTCTTATACGCAGTATTTT. Translated, it gives CASSSGVAGSYTQYF.

The gene calls are TRBV28 and TRBJ1-5, with D possibly being TRBD1 (5 bases). V lost 3 bases and J lost 0, with 12 bases in between. The CDR3 is made up of 16 amino acids. Germline CDR1 is MDHEN and CDR2 is SYDVKM. The CDR3 sequence is CASSLVGVGSNQPQHF. CDR3 bases: TGTGCCAGCAGTTTGGTAGGGGTAGGTAGCAATCAGCCCCAGCATTTT.

This clone showed up just a few times. CDR3: CASSPSEGADEKLFF. The CDR3 coding sequence is TGTGCCAGCAGCCCGAGTGAGGGGGCAGATGAAAAACTGTTTTTT. The J gene is TRBJ1-4, the V gene TRBV3-1 (or the pseudogene TRBV3-2), with 7 bases lining up with TRBD1. V shed 4 bases and J 6 bases; nucleotides not matched to a gene: 8. CDR1 is LGHDT and CDR2 is YNNKEL in the germline V gene (reference sequence). This CDR3 has 15 amino acids.

V is TRBV9 and J is TRBJ2-7; 13 bases fit TRBD2. V trimming: 0 bases; J trimming: 2 bases; junction bases outside the gene matches: 2. Germline V gene data show CDR1 as SGDLS and CDR2 as YYNGEE. There are 16 residues in the CDR3. As DNA, the CDR3 is TGTGCCAGCAGCGTAGGCGGACTAGCGGGGGCCTACGAGCAGTACTTC. Its translation is CASSVGGLAGAYEQYF.

The chain recombines TRBV19 with TRBJ1-2, with D uncertain. The germline V gene encodes CDR1 LNHDA and CDR2 SQIVND (reference sequence). The CDR3 is 14 amino acids. Trimming pared 10 bases from V and 0 bases from J, leaving 15 bases between. DNA for the CDR3: TGTGCCACCGCTCGACACCAAGCTAACTATGGCTACACCTTC. Translating it yields CATARHQANYGYTF.

The chain is built from TRBV6-2 or TRBV6-3 and TRBJ2-7; no reliable D call. This CDR3 spans 12 amino acids. Germline CDR1 reads MNHEY; CDR2 reads SVGEGT. V gave up 4 bases and J gave up 7 bases, with 11 bases separating them. CDR3 amino acids: CASSSRLWEQYF. The CDR3 DNA reads TGTGCCAGCAGTTCCAGGCTCTGGGAGCAGTACTTC.

The chain couples TRBV5-1 to TRBJ1-1; 9 bases fit TRBD1. The CDR3 has 14 amino acids. The V gene's germline CDR1 is SGHRS and CDR2 YFSETQ. Losses at the gene ends were 2 bases for V and 4 bases for J; bases not matched to a gene: 3. The CDR3 DNA sequence: TGCGCCAGCAGCTTAACGACAGGGGGCACTGAAGCTTTCTTT. The encoded protein is CASSLTTGGTEAFF.

The rearrangement uses TRBV19 and TRBJ2-7; TRBD2 agrees at 7 bases. The CDR3 is 15 residues long. Germline V lookup: CDR1 LNHDA, CDR2 SQIVND (reference sequence). The ends lost 6 bases at V and 2 bases at J; junction bases unmatched: 10. The chain's CDR3 is CASSLRAGTTYEQYF. The DNA of the CDR3 is TGTGCCAGTAGCTTGAGAGCGGGGACTACCTACGAGCAGTACTTC.

V and J are TRBV27 and TRBJ2-3; 10 nucleotides line up with TRBD1. Germline CDR1 MNHEY, CDR2 SMNVEV (reference sequence). This CDR3 region has 15 residues. V shed 6 bases and J 1 base; nucleotides not matched to a gene: 4. For the CDR3, the DNA is TGTGCCAGCAGGACAGGGGGCGAAGGCACAGATACGCAGTATTTT. Protein sequence: CASRTGGEGTDTQYF.

The V and J genes are TRBV19 and TRBJ1-5; 9 nucleotides align to TRBD1. Germline CDR1 reads LNHDA; CDR2 reads SQIVND (reference sequence). CDR3 size: 17 residues. The V segment lost 3 bases and the J segment 1 base; nucleotides outside the gene matches: 7. The CDR3 here is CASSIPDRGWSNQPQHF. DNA for the CDR3: TGTGCCAGTAGTATCCCGGACAGGGGTTGGAGCAATCAGCCCCAGCATTTT.

V gene TRBV5-1 combines with J gene TRBJ2-7, with D maybe TRBD1 (6 bases). Germline-derived CDR1 and CDR2 are SGHRS and YFSETQ. There are 15 residues in the CDR3. Deletions cut 2 bases from V and 2 bases from J, with 14 bases between. CDR3 amino acids: CASSFNSGTPYEQYF. The CDR3 DNA reads TGCGCCAGCAGCTTTAATTCCGGGACACCCTACGAGCAGTACTTC.

The chain carries TRBV5-1 and TRBJ1-6; TRBD1 aligns across 7 bases. The CDR3 is 16 residues long. Losses at the gene ends were 1 base for V and 7 bases for J; bases not matched to a gene: 8. In germline, CDR1 is SGHRS, CDR2 YFSETQ. CDR3 bases: TGCGCCAGCAGCTTGAAACTGGGACAGCAAAATTCACCCCTCCACTTT. Protein: CASSLKLGQQNSPLHF.

This clone was detected once. This sequence joins TRBV5-1 and TRBJ2-1; TRBD2 matches 7 bases. The length of the CDR3 is 18 residues. The V gene end was trimmed by 3 bases and the J gene end by 8 bases; junction bases not matched to a gene: 20. The germline V gene encodes CDR1 SGHRS and CDR2 YFSETQ. As DNA, the CDR3 is TGCGCCAGCAGCTGGATCGGGAGGAGGGACGGGGAGATCGATGAGCAGTTCTTC. Translation: CASSWIGRRDGEIDEQFF.

The CDR3 nucleotides are TGTGCCATCAGTGAGTCTGGAGGGGGCCTCTCCTACGAGCAGTACTTC. This codes for CAISESGGGLSYEQYF. The chain carries TRBV10-3 and TRBJ2-7, with D possibly TRBD1 on 7 matching bases. The V gene lost 0 bases and the J gene lost 0 bases, with 12 bases spanning the gap. Germline V lookup: CDR1 ENHRY, CDR2 SYGVKD. The CDR3 length is 16 residues.

This chain links TRBV29-1 with TRBJ2-1; TRBD2 matches at 7 bases. This CDR3 comprises 16 residues. The junction had 5 bases not matched to a gene; V was cut back by 0 bases and J by 0 bases. CDR1 and CDR2 from the germline V gene are SQVTM and ANQGSEA. DNA of the CDR3: TGCAGCGTTGAAGATGGGGAGGGAAGCTCCTACAATGAGCAGTTCTTC. Translated: CSVEDGEGSSYNEQFF.

This sequence joins TRBV2 and TRBJ1-3; 7 bases are a match to TRBD1. The CDR3 runs 16 residues. Germline V gives CDR1 SNHLY, CDR2 FYNNEI. J gave up 0 bases and V 5 bases, and 7 bases lay outside the gene matches. CDR3 loop: CASSFRQGPSGNTIYF. CDR3 coding DNA: TGTGCCAGCAGTTTTCGACAGGGTCCCTCTGGAAACACCATATATTTT. Using reference TRBV2 and TRBJ1-3 for the parts outside the CDR3, the full variable domain is EPEVTQTPSHQVTQMGQEVILRCVPISNHLYFYWYRQILGQKVEFLVSFYNNEISEKSEIFDDQFSVERPDGSNFTLKIRSTKLEDSAMYFCASSFRQGPSGNTIYFGEGSWLTVV.

The chain combines TRBV24-1 with TRBJ2-7; D is possibly TRBD2 (6 bases). The CDR3 is 12 residues long. V was shortened by 0 bases and J by 10 bases, with 9 bases between the two germline ends. Germline V gene data show CDR1 as KGHDR and CDR2 as SFDVKD. The CDR3 DNA sequence: TGTGCCACCAGTGATTTGGCGGGAAACCAGTACTTC. Its translation is CATSDLAGNQYF.

As concerns this clone: The sample has other DNA sequences that encode this CDR3 too. This rearrangement joins TRBV18 to TRBJ1-1; unclear D gene. The CDR3 loop spans 14 amino acids. V lost 2 bases and J lost 0, with 7 bases in between. Germline CDR1 and CDR2: KGHSH and LQKENI. The CDR3, as DNA: TGTGCCAGCTCACCAGGGCAGTTGAACACTGAAGCTTTCTTT. This translates into CASSPGQLNTEAFF.

The rearrangement joins TRBV5-1 to TRBJ2-7, with D maybe TRBD2 (6 bases). Trimming stripped 1 base from V and 6 bases from J, with 20 bases between. CDR1 SGHRS and CDR2 YFSETQ come from the germline V gene. The CDR3 runs to 16 residues. The DNA for the CDR3 is TGCGCCAGCAGCTTGAACCCGACTCGGGGGAGGTTCGAGCAGTACTTC. It encodes CASSLNPTRGRFEQYF.

The table lists this clone with a count of one. The V gene is TRBV11-1, the J gene TRBJ2-1, with a possible D match to TRBD2 (6 bases). The CDR3 totals 14 residues. Trimming stripped 8 bases from V and 7 bases from J, with 18 bases between. The V gene's germline CDR1 is SGHAT and CDR2 FQDESV (reference sequence). In DNA, the CDR3 is TGTGCCAGCGGAAAGGGAGGTAACAGAAATGAGCAGTTCTTC. It codes for CASGKGGNRNEQFF.

The rearrangement links TRBV28 to TRBJ1-2; 7 bases line up with TRBD1. Germline CDR1 and CDR2: MDHEN and SYDVKM. The CDR3 contains 16 residues. Trimming at V came to 5 bases and at J to 8 bases, leaving 17 bases not matched to a gene. CDR3 in amino acids: CASSAPGQSRIEGYTF. CDR3 coding DNA: TGTGCCAGCAGTGCACCGGGACAGAGTCGCATAGAAGGCTACACCTTC.

The J gene is TRBJ1-2, the V gene TRBV7-9; 10 nucleotides agree with TRBD1. The CDR3 spans 13 residues. V lost 5 bases and J lost 6; bases outside the gene matches: 3. Germline V gene lookup returns CDR1 SEHNR and CDR2 FQNEAQ (reference sequence). The CDR3 DNA reads TGTGCCAGCAGCCCGGGACAGGGGAATGGCTACACCTTC. Translated: CASSPGQGNGYTF. The full variable domain, in which reference TRBV7-9 and TRBJ1-2 provide the parts outside the CDR3, is DTGVSQNPRHKITKRGQNVTFRCDPISEHNRLYWYRQTLGQGPEFLTYFQNEAQLEKSRLLSDRFSAERPKGSFSTLEIQRTEQGDSAMYLCASSPGQGNGYTFGSGTRLTVV.

The V and J genes are TRBV7-9 and TRBJ2-2, with 7 positions matching TRBD1. The CDR3 is 15 residues long. Germline V gives CDR1 SEHNR, CDR2 FQNEAQ (reference sequence). V gave up 6 bases and J gave up 4 bases; unmatched junction bases: 8. CDR3 sequence: CASRPNRGGTGELFF. For the CDR3, the DNA is TGTGCCAGCAGGCCAAACAGGGGTGGCACCGGGGAGCTGTTTTTT.

This clone is a singleton in its sample. V is TRBV29-1 and J is TRBJ1-2; D unclear. V lost 3 bases and J lost 5, with 19 bases in between. The germline V gene has CDR1 SQVTM and CDR2 ANQGSEA. The CDR3 is made up of 15 amino acids. The CDR3 loop reads CSVEVADAALYGYTF. The CDR3 nucleotides read TGCAGCGTTGAGGTCGCGGATGCGGCCCTGTATGGCTACACCTTC.

The genes are TRBV4-2 and TRBJ2-1; D remains unclear. Trimming removed 1 base at V and 1 base at J, with 8 bases between. The CDR3 extends over 15 amino acids. In germline, CDR1 is LGHNA, CDR2 YNFKEQ. The CDR3 nucleotides read TGTGCCAGCAGCCAAGCATTAGAATCCTACAATGAGCAGTTCTTC. Protein product: CASSQALESYNEQFF.